This is a list of T cell receptor beta chains from one sample in a study of CD8 T cells in Susac syndrome. TCRdb passed the immunoSEQ multiplex PCR reads through MiXCR, listing each CDR3 protein once. Among about 300,000 distinct CDR3 sequences listed, 65% to 90% were seen once. Sample: CD8+ T cells from PBMCs. The source is a human donor with multiple sclerosis. Each CDR3 is given with its conserved first and last residue. The D gene is left open where the match is weak. Size tells how often a clone was seen (once, few, many) or the class of an expanded clone, and some rows leave it out.

TRBV19	TRBJ1-1	NA	TRBD1	15	TGTGCCAGTAGTTGGACAGGGAACATGAACACTGAAGCTTTCTTT	CASSWTGNMNTEAFF
TRBV4-3	TRBJ2-6	NA	TRBD2	19	TGCGCCAGCAGCCAACGAGGACTAGCGGGATTGGCTGGGGCCAACGTCCTGACTTTC	CASSQRGLAGLAGANVLTF
TRBV12-3/TRBV12-4	TRBJ1-2	few	NA	13	TGTGCCAGCAGTTTTGGCAGGGACTATGGCTACACCTTC	CASSFGRDYGYTF
TRBV27	TRBJ2-7	NA	TRBD1	16	TGTGCCAGCAGTTTATCGCCACAGGGGGCATCTTACGAGCAGTACTTC	CASSLSPQGASYEQYF
TRBV7-9	TRBJ2-3	few	NA	13	TGTGCCAGCAGGACTGCAGGCACAGATACGCAGTATTTT	CASRTAGTDTQYF
TRBV5-4	TRBJ2-7	NA	TRBD1	16	TGTGCCAGCAGCTTGAATGAGGGACAGAGTCCCTACGAGCAGTACTTC	CASSLNEGQSPYEQYF
TRBV29-1	TRBJ2-1	NA	TRBD2	18	TGCAGCGTCAGGACTAGCGGGACAAGGGGGGGCTCCTACAATGAGCAGTTCTTC	CSVRTSGTRGGSYNEQFF
TRBV19	TRBJ2-1	NA	NA	15	TGTGCCAGTAGTATCGGCCTCGAGGCGTACAATGAGCAGTTCTTC	CASSIGLEAYNEQFF
TRBV12-3/TRBV12-4	TRBJ1-3	NA	NA	16	TGTGCCAGCAGTTTAGTGGCGGAAAGCTCTGGAAACACCATATATTTT	CASSLVAESSGNTIYF
TRBV25-1	TRBJ2-7	NA	NA	15	TGTGCCAGCAGTGATAGCGGGACAGCACCCTACGAGCAGTACTTC	CASSDSGTAPYEQYF
TRBV30	TRBJ1-1	NA	NA	12	TGTGCCTGGATCAGGGGTCATGGTGAAGCTTTCTTT	CAWIRGHGEAFF
TRBV4-3	TRBJ2-1	NA	NA	14	TGCGCCAGCAGCCTACACGGGGTTTACAATGAGCAGTTCTTC	CASSLHGVYNEQFF
TRBV6-1	TRBJ1-5	NA	NA	12	TGTGCCAGCAGTCTAACAGGGAGGGAGCAGCATTTT	CASSLTGREQHF
TRBV30	TRBJ1-1	NA	NA	12	TGTGCCTGGAGTGATATGAACACTGAAGCTTTCTTT	CAWSDMNTEAFF
TRBV7-6	TRBJ1-5	NA	NA	16	TGTGCCAGCAGCTTAACAGGACACCCGAACGGACAGCCCCAGCATTTT	CASSLTGHPNGQPQHF
TRBV6-2/TRBV6-3	TRBJ1-1	NA	NA	15	TGTGCCAGCAGTTACTCGGGCGAATCGAACACTGAAGCTTTCTTT	CASSYSGESNTEAFF
TRBV6-5	TRBJ2-1	NA	TRBD2	16	TGTGCCAGCAGTTACCCACTAGCGGGTACCTACAATGAGCAGTTCTTC	CASSYPLAGTYNEQFF
TRBV19	TRBJ2-1	NA	NA	16	TGTGCCAGTAGTATGGTCGAGAACAGGGCCTACAATGAGCAGTTCTTC	CASSMVENRAYNEQFF
TRBV5-6	TRBJ2-5	NA	TRBD1	16	TGTGCCAGCAGCTCCGAGGACAGGGCCCCCCAAGAGACCCAGTACTTC	CASSSEDRAPQETQYF
TRBV6-8	TRBJ2-2	many	NA	12	TGTGCCAGCAGTTACCCCGCCGGGGAGCTGTTTTTT	CASSYPAGELFF
TRBV19	TRBJ2-3	NA	TRBD2	15	TGTGCCAGTAGTATCGGTCTAGCGGGAAGGGATACGCAGTATTTT	CASSIGLAGRDTQYF
TRBV28	TRBJ2-6	NA	NA	18	TGTGCCAGCAGTTTATTCGGGGCTCCCCCCTCTGGGGCCAACGTCCTGACTTTC	CASSLFGAPPSGANVLTF
TRBV5-1	TRBJ2-2	NA	NA	13	TGCGCCAGCAGCTTCCGGTATCCCGGGGAGCTGTTTTTT	CASSFRYPGELFF
TRBV7-7	TRBJ2-7	NA	NA	15	TGTGCTAGCAGCTTGCTACAGGGAAGCTCCTACGAGCAGTACTTC	CASSLLQGSSYEQYF
TRBV12-3/TRBV12-4	TRBJ2-2	NA	TRBD2	15	TGTGCCAGCAGAGGACTAGCGGAGGAAACCGGGGAGCTGTTTTTT	CASRGLAEETGELFF
TRBV2	TRBJ2-7	NA	TRBD1	14	TGTGCCAGCACCATGGGACAGGGGGCTTACGAGCAGTACTTC	CASTMGQGAYEQYF
TRBV27	TRBJ2-3	once	NA	13	TGTGCCAGCAGTACGCCTAGTGCAGATACGCAGTATTTT	CASSTPSADTQYF
TRBV6-2/TRBV6-3	TRBJ1-1	NA	NA	14	TGTGCCAGCAGTTATGCTTGGGGTCGAACTGAAGCTTTCTTT	CASSYAWGRTEAFF
TRBV19	TRBJ2-1	NA	TRBD2	13	TGTGCCAGTAGTGCCGGACTAGTCTATGAGCAGTTCTTC	CASSAGLVYEQFF